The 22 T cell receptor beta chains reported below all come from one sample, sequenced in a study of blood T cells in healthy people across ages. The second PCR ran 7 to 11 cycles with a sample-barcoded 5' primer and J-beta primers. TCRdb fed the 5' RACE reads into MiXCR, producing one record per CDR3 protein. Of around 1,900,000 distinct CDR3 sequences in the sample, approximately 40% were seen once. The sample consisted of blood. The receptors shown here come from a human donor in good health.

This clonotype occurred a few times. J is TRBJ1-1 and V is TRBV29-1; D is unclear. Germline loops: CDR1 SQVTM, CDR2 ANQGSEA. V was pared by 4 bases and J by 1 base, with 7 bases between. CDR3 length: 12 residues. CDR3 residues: CSVGRQNTEAFF. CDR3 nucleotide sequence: TGCAGCGTTGGACGACAGAACACTGAAGCTTTCTTT.

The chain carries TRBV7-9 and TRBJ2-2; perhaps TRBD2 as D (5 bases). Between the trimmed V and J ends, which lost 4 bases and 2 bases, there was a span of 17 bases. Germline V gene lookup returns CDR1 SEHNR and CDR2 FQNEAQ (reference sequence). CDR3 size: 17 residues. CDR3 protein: CASSSRAGEINTGELFF. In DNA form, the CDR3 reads TGTGCCAGCAGCTCGAGGGCGGGCGAGATAAACACCGGGGAGCTGTTTTTT.

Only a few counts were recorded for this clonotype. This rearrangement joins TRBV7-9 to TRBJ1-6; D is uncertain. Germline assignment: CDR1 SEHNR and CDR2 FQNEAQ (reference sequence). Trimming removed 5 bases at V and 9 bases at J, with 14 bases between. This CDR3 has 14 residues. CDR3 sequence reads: CASSPVVGSSPLHF. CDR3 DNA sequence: TGTGCCAGCAGCCCAGTGGTCGGATCTTCACCCCTCCACTTT.

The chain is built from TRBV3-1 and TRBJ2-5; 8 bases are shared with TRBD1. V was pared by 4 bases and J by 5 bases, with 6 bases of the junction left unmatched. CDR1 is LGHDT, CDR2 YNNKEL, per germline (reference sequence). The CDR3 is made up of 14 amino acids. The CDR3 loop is CASSLRTGTETQYF. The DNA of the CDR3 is TGTGCCAGCAGCCTCCGGACAGGGACGGAGACCCAGTACTTC.

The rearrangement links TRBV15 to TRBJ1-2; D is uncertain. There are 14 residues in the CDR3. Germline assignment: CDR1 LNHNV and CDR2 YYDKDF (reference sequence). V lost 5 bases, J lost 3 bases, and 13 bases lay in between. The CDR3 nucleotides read TGTGCCACCAGCCGGAGGGCGGGTCACTATGGCTACACCTTC. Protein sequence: CATSRRAGHYGYTF. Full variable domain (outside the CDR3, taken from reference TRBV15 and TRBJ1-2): DAMVIQNPRYQVTQFGKPVTLSCSQTLNHNVMYWYQQKSSQAPKLLFHYYDKDFNNEADTPDNFQSRRPNTSFCFLDIRSPGLGDTAMYLCATSRRAGHYGYTFGSGTRLTVV.

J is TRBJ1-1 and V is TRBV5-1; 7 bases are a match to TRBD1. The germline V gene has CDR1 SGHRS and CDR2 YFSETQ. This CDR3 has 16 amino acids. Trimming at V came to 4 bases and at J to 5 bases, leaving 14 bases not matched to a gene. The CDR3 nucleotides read TGCGCCAGCAGCCCCCACACGAGACAGGGTGTAACTGAAGCTTTCTTT. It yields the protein CASSPHTRQGVTEAFF.

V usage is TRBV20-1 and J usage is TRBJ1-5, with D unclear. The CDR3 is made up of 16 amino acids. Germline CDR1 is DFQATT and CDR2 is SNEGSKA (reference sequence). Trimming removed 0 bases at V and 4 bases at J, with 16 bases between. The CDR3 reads CSARDGRVRQNQPQHF. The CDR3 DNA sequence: TGCAGTGCTAGAGATGGGAGGGTCAGGCAAAATCAGCCCCAGCATTTT.

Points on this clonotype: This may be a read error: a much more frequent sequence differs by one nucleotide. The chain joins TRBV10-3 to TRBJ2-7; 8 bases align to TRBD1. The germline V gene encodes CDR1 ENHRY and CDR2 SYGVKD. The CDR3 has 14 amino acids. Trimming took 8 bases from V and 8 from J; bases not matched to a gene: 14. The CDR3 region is CAIGSGGGSDKQYF. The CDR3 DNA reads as TGTGCCATCGGATCAGGGGGCGGTTCAGACAAGCAGTACTTC.

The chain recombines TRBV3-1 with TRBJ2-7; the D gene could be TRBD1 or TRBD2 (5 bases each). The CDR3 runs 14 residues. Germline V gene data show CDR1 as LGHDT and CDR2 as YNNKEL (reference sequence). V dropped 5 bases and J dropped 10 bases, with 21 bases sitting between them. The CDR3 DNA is TGTGCCAGCAGCTTCGCCGGGGCTGCAAAAACCCAGTACTTC. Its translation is CASSFAGAAKTQYF.

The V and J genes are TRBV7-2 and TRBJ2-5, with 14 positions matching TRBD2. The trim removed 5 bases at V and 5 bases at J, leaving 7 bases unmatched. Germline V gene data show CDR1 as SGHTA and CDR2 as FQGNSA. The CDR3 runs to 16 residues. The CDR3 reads CASSRLAGGHGETQYF. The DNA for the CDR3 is TGTGCCAGCAGCCGACTAGCGGGGGGGCACGGGGAGACCCAGTACTTC.

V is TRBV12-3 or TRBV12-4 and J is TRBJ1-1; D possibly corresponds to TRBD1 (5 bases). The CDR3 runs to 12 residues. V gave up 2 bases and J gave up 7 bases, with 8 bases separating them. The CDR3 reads CASSLSGIEAFF. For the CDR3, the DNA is TGTGCCAGCAGTTTATCAGGGATTGAAGCTTTCTTT.

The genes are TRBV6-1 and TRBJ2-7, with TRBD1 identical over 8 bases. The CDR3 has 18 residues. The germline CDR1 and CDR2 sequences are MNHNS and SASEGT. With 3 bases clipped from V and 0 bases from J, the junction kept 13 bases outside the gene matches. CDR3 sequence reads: CASSDILRTGQISYEQYF. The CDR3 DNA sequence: TGTGCCAGCAGTGATATTCTCCGGACAGGGCAAATCTCCTACGAGCAGTACTTC.

CDR3 amino acids: CSARLGAGNTIYF. CDR3 DNA: TGCAGTGCTAGACTGGGGGCTGGAAACACCATATATTTT. The chain uses TRBV20-1 and TRBJ1-3; TRBD1 is a possible D gene (5 bases). CDR1 DFQATT and CDR2 SNEGSKA come from the germline V gene (reference sequence). The CDR3 sequence is 13 residues long. The V and J ends lost 2 bases and 2 bases respectively, with 7 bases between them.

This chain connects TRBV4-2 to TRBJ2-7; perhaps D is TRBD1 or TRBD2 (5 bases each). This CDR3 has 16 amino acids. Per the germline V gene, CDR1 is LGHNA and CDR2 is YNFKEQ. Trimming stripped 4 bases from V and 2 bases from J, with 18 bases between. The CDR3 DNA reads TGTGCCAGCAGCCTTGCAGAGGTAGGGGACCCCTACGAGCAGTACTTC. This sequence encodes CASSLAEVGDPYEQYF.

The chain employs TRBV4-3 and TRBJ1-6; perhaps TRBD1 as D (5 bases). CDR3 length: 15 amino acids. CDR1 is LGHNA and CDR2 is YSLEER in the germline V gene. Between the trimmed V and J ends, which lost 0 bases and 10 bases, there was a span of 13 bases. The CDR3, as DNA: TGCGCCAGCAGCCAAGATTTCCTGGGGGGGTCACCCCTCCACTTT. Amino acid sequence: CASSQDFLGGSPLHF.

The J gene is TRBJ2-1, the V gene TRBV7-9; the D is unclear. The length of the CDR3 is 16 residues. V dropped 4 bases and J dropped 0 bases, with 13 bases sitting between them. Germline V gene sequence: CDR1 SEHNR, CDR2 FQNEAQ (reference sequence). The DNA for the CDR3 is TGTGCCAGCAGCTCCCGCCTCGGTAGCTCCTACAATGAGCAGTTCTTC. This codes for CASSSRLGSSYNEQFF.

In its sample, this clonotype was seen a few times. CDR3: CASSLVSGVFETQYF. The DNA of the CDR3 is TGTGCCAGCAGCTTGGTCAGTGGGGTTTTTGAGACCCAGTACTTC. This sequence joins TRBV5-5 and TRBJ2-7, with unresolved D. Gene TRBJ2-5 matches the end of the DNA better, so the J call may be wrong. From germline, CDR1 is SGHKS and CDR2 YYEKEE (reference sequence). The CDR3 loop spans 15 amino acids.

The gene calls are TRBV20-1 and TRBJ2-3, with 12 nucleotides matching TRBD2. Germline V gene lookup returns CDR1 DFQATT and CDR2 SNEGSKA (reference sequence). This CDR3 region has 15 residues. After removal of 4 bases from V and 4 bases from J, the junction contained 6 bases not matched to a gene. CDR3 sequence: CSATLAGGRPDTQYF. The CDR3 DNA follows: TGCAGTGCTACTCTAGCGGGGGGGCGCCCAGATACGCAGTATTTT.

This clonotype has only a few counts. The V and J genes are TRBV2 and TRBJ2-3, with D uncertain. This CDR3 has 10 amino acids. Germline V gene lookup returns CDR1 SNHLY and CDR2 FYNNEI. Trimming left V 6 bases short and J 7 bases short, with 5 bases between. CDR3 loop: CASRGNTQYF. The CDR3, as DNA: TGTGCCAGCAGAGGCAATACGCAGTATTTT. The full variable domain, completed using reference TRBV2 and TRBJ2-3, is EPEVTQTPSHQVTQMGQEVILRCVPISNHLYFYWYRQILGQKVEFLVSFYNNEISEKSEIFDDQFSVERPDGSNFTLKIRSTKLEDSAMYFCASRGNTQYFGPGTRLTVL.

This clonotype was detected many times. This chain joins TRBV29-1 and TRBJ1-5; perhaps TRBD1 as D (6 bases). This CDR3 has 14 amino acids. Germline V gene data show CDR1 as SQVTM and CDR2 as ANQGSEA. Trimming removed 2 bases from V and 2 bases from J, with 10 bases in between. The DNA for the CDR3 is TGCAGCGTTGAACTACAGGGTGGCAATCAGCCCCAGCATTTT. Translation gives CSVELQGGNQPQHF.

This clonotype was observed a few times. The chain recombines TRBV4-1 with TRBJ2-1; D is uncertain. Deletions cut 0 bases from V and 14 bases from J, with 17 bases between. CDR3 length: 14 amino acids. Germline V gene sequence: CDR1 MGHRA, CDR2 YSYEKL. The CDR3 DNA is TGCGCCAGCAGCCAAGACGGTCGGAGTCGCGCTGAGTTCTTC. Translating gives CASSQDGRSRAEFF.

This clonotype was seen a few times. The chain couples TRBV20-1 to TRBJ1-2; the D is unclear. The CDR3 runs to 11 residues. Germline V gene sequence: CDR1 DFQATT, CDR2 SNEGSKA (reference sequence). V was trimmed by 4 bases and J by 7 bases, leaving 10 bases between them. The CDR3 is CSAMEVPGYTF. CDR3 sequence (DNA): TGCAGTGCTATGGAGGTTCCTGGCTACACCTTC.